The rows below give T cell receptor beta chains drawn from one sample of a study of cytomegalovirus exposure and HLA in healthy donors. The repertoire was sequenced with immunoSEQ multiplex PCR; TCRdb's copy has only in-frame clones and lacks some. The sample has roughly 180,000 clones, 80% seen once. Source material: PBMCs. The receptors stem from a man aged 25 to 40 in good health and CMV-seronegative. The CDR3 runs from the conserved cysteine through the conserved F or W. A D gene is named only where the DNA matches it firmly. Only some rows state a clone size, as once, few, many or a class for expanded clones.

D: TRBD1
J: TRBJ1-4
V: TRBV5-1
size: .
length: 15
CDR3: CASSPTRPGTAQLFF
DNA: TGCGCCAGCAGCCCAACCCGACCCGGGACAGCCCAACTGTTTTTT

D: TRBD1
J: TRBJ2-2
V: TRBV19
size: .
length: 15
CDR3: CASSIQPRGNGELFF
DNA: TGTGCCAGTAGTATACAACCCAGGGGGAACGGGGAGCTGTTTTTT

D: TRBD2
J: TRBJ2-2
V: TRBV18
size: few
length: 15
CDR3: CASSLTSANTGELFF
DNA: TGTGCCAGCTCACTCACTAGCGCCAACACCGGGGAGCTGTTTTTT

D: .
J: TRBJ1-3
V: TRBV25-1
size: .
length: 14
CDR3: CASSSTGSGNTIYF
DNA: TGTGCCAGCAGTTCCACAGGGTCTGGAAACACCATATATTTT

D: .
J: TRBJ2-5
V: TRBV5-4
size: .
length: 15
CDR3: CASSVGAGPQEAQYF
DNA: TGTGCCAGCAGCGTGGGAGCCGGCCCCCAAGAGGCCCAGTACTTC

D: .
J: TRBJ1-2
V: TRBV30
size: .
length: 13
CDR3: CAWTIGTDHGYTF
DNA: TGTGCCTGGACTATCGGGACTGATCATGGCTACACCTTC

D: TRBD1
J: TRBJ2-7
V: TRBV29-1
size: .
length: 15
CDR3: CSAHVSDRLTGEQYF
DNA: TGCAGCGCTCACGTGTCGGACAGGTTAACGGGCGAGCAGTACTTC

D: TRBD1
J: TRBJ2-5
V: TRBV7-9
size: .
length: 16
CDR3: CASSLAMFGTGREQYF
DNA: TGTGCCAGCAGCTTAGCGATGTTTGGGACAGGTCGTGAGCAGTACTTC

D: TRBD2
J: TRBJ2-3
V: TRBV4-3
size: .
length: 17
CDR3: CASSQDSGLAGGDTQYF
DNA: TGCGCCAGCAGCCAAGATTCGGGACTAGCGGGAGGGGATACGCAGTATTTT

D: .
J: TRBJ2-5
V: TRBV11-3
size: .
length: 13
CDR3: CASSFQGTETQYF
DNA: TGTGCCAGCAGCTTCCAGGGGACCGAGACCCAGTACTTC

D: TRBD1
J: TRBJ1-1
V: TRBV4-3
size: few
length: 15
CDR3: CASASGTGYNTEAFF
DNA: TGCGCCAGCGCGAGTGGGACAGGGTACAACACTGAAGCTTTCTTT

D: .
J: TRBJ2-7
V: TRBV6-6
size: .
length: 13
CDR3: CAANGGRVHEQYF
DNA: TGTGCCGCTAACGGGGGGCGCGTCCACGAGCAGTACTTC

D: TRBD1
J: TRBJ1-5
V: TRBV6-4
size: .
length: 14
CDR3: CASSAEQGDQPQHF
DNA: TGTGCCAGCAGTGCCGAACAGGGGGATCAGCCCCAGCATTTT

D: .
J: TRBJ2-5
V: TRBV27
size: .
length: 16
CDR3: CASSRLAYNHQETQYF
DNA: TGTGCCAGCAGTCGGCTAGCGTATAACCACCAAGAGACCCAGTACTTC

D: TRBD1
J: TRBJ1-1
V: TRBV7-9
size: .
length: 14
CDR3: CASSSGTANTEAFF
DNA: TGTGCCAGCAGCTCTGGGACAGCGAACACTGAAGCTTTCTTT

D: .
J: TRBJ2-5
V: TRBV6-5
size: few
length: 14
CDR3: CASSSGDGRETQYF
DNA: TGTGCCAGCAGTTCAGGGGATGGTCGGGAGACCCAGTACTTC

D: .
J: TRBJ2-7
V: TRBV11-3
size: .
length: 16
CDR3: CASSLGRTGSSYEQYF
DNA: TGTGCCAGCAGCTTAGGACGGACGGGGAGCTCCTACGAGCAGTACTTC

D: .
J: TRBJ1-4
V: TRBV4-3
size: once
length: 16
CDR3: CASSQDLSGLNEKLFF
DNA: TGCGCCAGCAGCCAAGATCTCTCAGGGCTTAATGAAAAACTGTTTTTT

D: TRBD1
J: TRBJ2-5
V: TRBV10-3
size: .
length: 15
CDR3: CAISESDRAEETQYF
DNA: TGTGCCATCAGTGAGTCGGACAGGGCTGAAGAGACCCAGTACTTC

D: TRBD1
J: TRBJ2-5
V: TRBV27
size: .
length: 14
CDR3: CASSRTGERETQYF
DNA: TGTGCCAGCAGCCGCACAGGGGAACGGGAGACCCAGTACTTC

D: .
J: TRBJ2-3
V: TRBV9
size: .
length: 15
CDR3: CASSVGTRVTDTQYF
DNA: TGTGCCAGCAGCGTAGGGACTCGGGTGACAGATACGCAGTATTTT

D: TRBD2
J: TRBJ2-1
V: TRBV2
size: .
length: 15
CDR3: CASRLAPSSYNEQFF
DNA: TGTGCCAGCAGACTAGCGCCCAGCTCCTACAATGAGCAGTTCTTC

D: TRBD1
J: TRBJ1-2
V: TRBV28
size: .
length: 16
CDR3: CASSSTGGQFNYGYTF
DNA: TGTGCCAGCAGTTCGACAGGGGGGCAATTTAACTATGGCTACACCTTC

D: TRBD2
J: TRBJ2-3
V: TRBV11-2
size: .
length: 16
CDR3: CASLPRLAGEIDTQYF
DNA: TGTGCCAGCCTCCCGAGACTAGCGGGGGAAATAGATACGCAGTATTTT

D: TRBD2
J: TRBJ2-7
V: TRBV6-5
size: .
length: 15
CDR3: CASSPLAGSSYEQYF
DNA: TGTGCCAGCAGTCCTCTAGCGGGAAGCTCCTACGAGCAGTACTTC

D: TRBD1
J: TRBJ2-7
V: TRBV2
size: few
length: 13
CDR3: CASRGQGAAEQYF
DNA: TGTGCCAGCAGGGGACAGGGGGCGGCCGAGCAGTACTTC

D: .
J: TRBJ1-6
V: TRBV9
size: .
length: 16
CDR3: CASSVGWGGAGSPLHF
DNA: TGTGCCAGCAGCGTAGGATGGGGGGGCGCGGGCTCACCCCTCCACTTT

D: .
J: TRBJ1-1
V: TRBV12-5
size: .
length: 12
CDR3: CASGTGFLGAFF
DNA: TGTGCTAGTGGAACAGGGTTCCTGGGGGCTTTCTTT

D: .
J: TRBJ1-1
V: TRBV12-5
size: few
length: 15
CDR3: CASGLVGGRRTEAFF
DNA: TGTGCTAGTGGTTTGGTAGGAGGGAGGCGGACTGAAGCTTTCTTT

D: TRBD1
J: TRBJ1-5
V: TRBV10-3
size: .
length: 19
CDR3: CAISDPQGQGSIGNQPQHF
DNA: TGTGCCATCAGTGATCCTCAGGGACAGGGCTCGATTGGCAATCAGCCCCAGCATTTT

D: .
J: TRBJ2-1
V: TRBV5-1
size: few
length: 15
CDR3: CASSLEDYARGEQFF
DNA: TGCGCCAGCAGCTTAGAGGACTACGCCCGGGGTGAGCAGTTCTTC

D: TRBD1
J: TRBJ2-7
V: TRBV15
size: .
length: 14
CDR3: CATADGTVIYEQYF
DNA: TGTGCCACAGCAGACGGGACAGTAATTTACGAGCAGTACTTC